This T cell receptor beta chain was documented in a study of sequential checkpoint blockade in melanoma. The V end was cut by 3 bases, the J end by 5 bases, with 23 bases between. The CDR3 totals 17 residues. CDR1 and CDR2 (germline): SGDLS, YYNGEE. Repertoires were generated with immunoSEQ multiplex PCR, while TCRdb's copy carries only in-frame clones and drops some. The sample yields thousands of clones, under 95% seen once. Noted treatment: randomized to nivolumab then ipilimumab (arm A) or the reverse (arm B). Sorted cells were live CD3+CD8+, lacking CD19 and CD56, from PBMCs. This clone was picked up one time.

J is TRBJ1-2 and V is TRBV9; D gene uncertain. The material sequenced was CD8+ T cells sorted from blood (inferred from file names), taken from a patient given nivolumab and ipilimumab in sequence. The receptor comes from a human donor with melanoma. The CDR3: CASSALLRAANTYGYTF. The CDR3 DNA reads as TGTGCCAGCAGCGCCCTTCTGCGGGCAGCCAACACTTATGGCTACACCTTC. The full variable domain, completed using reference TRBV9 and TRBJ1-2, is DSGVTQTPKHLITATGQRVTLRCSPRSGDLSVYWYQQSLDQGLQFLIQYYNGEERAKGNILERFSAQQFPDLHSELNLSSLELGDSALYFCASSALLRAANTYGYTFGSGTRLTVV.